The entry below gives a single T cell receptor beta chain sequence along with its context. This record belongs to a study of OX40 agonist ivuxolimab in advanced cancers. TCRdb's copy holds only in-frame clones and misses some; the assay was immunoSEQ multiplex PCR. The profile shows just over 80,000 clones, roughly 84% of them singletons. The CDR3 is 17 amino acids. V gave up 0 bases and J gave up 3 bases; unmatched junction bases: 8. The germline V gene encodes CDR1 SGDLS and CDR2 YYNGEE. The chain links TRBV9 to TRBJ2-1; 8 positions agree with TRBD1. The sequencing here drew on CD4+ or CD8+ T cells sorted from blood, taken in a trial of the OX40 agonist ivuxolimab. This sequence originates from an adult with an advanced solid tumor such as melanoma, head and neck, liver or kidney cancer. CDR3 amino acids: CASSVGQGASFYNEQFF. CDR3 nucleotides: TGTGCCAGCAGCGTAGGCCAGGGGGCGTCATTCTACAATGAGCAGTTCTTC.